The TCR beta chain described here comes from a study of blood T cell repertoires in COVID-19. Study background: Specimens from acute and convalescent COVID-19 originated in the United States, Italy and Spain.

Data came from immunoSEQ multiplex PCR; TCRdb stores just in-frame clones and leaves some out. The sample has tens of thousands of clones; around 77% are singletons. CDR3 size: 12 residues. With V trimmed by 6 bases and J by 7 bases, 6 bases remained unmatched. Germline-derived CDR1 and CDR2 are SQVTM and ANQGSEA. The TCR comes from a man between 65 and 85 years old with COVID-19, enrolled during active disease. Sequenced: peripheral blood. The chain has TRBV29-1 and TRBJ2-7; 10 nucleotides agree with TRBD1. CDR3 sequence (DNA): TGCAGCGTAGCGACAGGGGGCCGAGAGCAGTACTTC. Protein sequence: CSVATGGREQYF.